Described below is a single T cell receptor beta chain sequence and its context. This entry is derived from a study of T cell changes during pregnancy in multiple sclerosis. Assay: immunoSEQ multiplex PCR; the TCRdb copy retains only in-frame clones and omits some. The data show approximately 85,000 clones, about 94% seen once. V lost 5 bases, J lost 0 bases, and 17 bases lay in between. This CDR3 is built from 17 residues. Germline assignment: CDR1 SNHLY and CDR2 FYNNEI. The sample here was peripheral blood, taken in the third trimester of pregnancy. J is TRBJ1-3 and V is TRBV2; weak D call: TRBD1 (6 bases). The sequence derives from a female donor with multiple sclerosis, enrolled in a pregnancy study. CDR3 coding DNA: TGTGCCAGCAGTCGTCCCGGGACACCGAGCTCTGGAAACACCATATATTTT. As protein: CASSRPGTPSSGNTIYF.